These 7 T cell receptor beta chains were sequenced from one sample in a study of response to subunit inactivated influenza vaccine. Using its own MiXCR run on the RT-PCR reads, TCRdb lists one record per CDR3 protein. The table shows about 570,000 distinct CDR3 sequences, with approximately 10% occurring only once. The sample was also reused in another study, on T cells expressing NK-cell markers. From that report: For TCR beta, cDNA was produced by 5'RACE template switching with UMIs.

The specimen was PBMCs from blood, collected on the day of vaccination. Receptors were obtained from a man over 45 who received an inactivated influenza vaccine.

This clonotype came up a few times. The chain combines TRBV7-3 with TRBJ1-1, with D hard to call. The CDR3 spans 13 residues. The germline V gene encodes CDR1 SGHTA and CDR2 FQGTGA. V gave up 4 bases and J gave up 1 base, with 7 bases separating them. The CDR3 DNA is TGTGCCAGCAGCTATACACCGAACACTGAAGCTTTCTTT. Protein sequence: CASSYTPNTEAFF.

This clonotype was detected only a few times. The chain's CDR3 is CASSLRRLDGYTF. The DNA for the CDR3 is TGTGCCAGCAGTTTAAGGCGGCTGGATGGCTACACCTTC. The chain uses TRBV27 and TRBJ1-2; D call uncertain. The CDR3 totals 13 residues. CDR1 and CDR2 from the germline V gene are MNHEY and SMNVEV (reference sequence). V lost 2 bases and J lost 6, with 10 bases in between.

Here the CDR3 DNA reads TGTGCCAGCAGCCAAGTTCTGAATAGCAATCAGCCCCAGCATTTT. It encodes CASSQVLNSNQPQHF. J is TRBJ1-5 and V is TRBV4-2, with unresolved D. There are 15 residues in the CDR3. Trimming shortened V by 1 base and J by 0 bases, and 7 bases separated the two germline ends. Germline CDR1 LGHNA, CDR2 YNFKEQ.

This clonotype was seen a handful of times. The rearrangement joins TRBV5-1 to TRBJ2-5, with 7 bases aligning to TRBD2. The CDR3 covers 11 residues. V lost 7 bases, J lost 7 bases, and 4 bases stayed unmatched. Germline V lookup: CDR1 SGHRS, CDR2 YFSETQ. The CDR3 bases are TGCGCCAGCCGGGGGGATGGGACCCAGTACTTC. Protein product: CASRGDGTQYF.

The rearrangement joins TRBV12-3 or TRBV12-4 to TRBJ1-5, with TRBD1 as a possible D gene (5 bases). V was trimmed by 9 bases and J by 5 bases, leaving 11 bases between them. The CDR3 totals 12 residues. For the CDR3, the DNA is TGTGCCAGTTCAGGGAATCATCAGCCCCAGCATTTT. Translated, it gives CASSGNHQPQHF.

This clonotype was recorded at least ten times. The chain joins TRBV4-2 to TRBJ2-2, with unresolved D. Trimming left V 0 bases short and J 1 base short, with 9 bases between. CDR1 and CDR2 from the germline V gene are LGHNA and YNFKEQ. The CDR3 is 16 residues long. In nucleotides, the CDR3 is TGTGCCAGCAGCCAAGAATTCGCCCGGAACACCGGGGAGCTGTTTTTT. This translates into CASSQEFARNTGELFF.

This rearrangement joins TRBV25-1 to TRBJ1-2; D not resolved. The germline V gene has CDR1 MGHDK and CDR2 SYGVNS. Trimming removed 4 bases from V and 4 bases from J, with 22 bases in between. The CDR3 length is 17 residues. The CDR3 DNA is TGTGCCAGCAGTGCAGGCCCAGGCCTCGAAACTGGCTATGGCTACACCTTC. Protein product: CASSAGPGLETGYGYTF.